The clone carrying this T cell receptor (beta chain) was recorded only once. The record originates from a study of long-term antiretroviral therapy in people with HIV. Until DNA extraction, the samples held between roughly 1-10 million cryopreserved PBMC. The immunoSEQ assay was v3.0, run at survey level. Some clones are missing from TCRdb's copy, which holds only in-frame ones; the method was immunoSEQ multiplex PCR. The table records roughly 20,000 clones, around 77% of them present only once. Trimming cost V 4 bases and J 4 bases; bases outside gene matches: 8. The germline CDR1 and CDR2 sequences are SGHRS and YFSETQ. The CDR3 is made up of 17 amino acids.

The receptor comes from a woman aged 35 to 49 with HIV. V and J are TRBV5-1 and TRBJ2-6; TRBD1 agrees at 10 bases. The source material was unsorted PBMCs, sampled 2.3 years after starting antiretroviral therapy. The CDR3 bases are TGCGCCAGCAGCCCCCTGGGACAGGGGTCCGGGGCCAACGTCCTGACTTTC. Translated: CASSPLGQGSGANVLTF.